This passage covers 23 T cell receptor beta chains from one sample sequenced in a study of long-term antiretroviral therapy in people with HIV (dated by TCRdb to the early 2020s). The immunoSEQ hsTCRB v3.0 assay was used at survey level resolution to sequence the TRB variable region. Drawn from immuneACCESS, this table holds only the in-frame rearrangements with V and J called that TCRdb kept. Clones are partly lost; checked studies trace under half to an unresolved V gene and leave the rest unexplained. The sample table records tens of thousands of clones; roughly 85% of these occur just once. Jointly, the top ten make up around 11% of the sample. The source material was unsorted PBMCs, sampled around 2.5 years after starting antiretroviral therapy. Receptors were obtained from a man between 40 and 49 years old with HIV.

This clone is a singleton in its sample. This rearrangement joins TRBV11-3 to TRBJ2-3; D gene uncertain. The CDR3 loop spans 16 amino acids. Germline V CDR1 and CDR2: SGHNT, YENEEA. Trimming took off 0 bases at V and 2 bases at J, with 12 bases between the two ends. The CDR3 DNA reads TGTGCCAGCAGCTTAGAATTGGGTGGGGTCACAGATACGCAGTATTTT. Amino acid sequence: CASSLELGGVTDTQYF. The whole variable domain, remainder taken from reference TRBV11-3 and TRBJ2-3, is EAGVVQSPRYKIIEKKQPVAFWCNPISGHNTLYWYLQNLGQGPELLIRYENEEAVDDSQLPKDRFSAERLKGVDSTLKIQPAELGDSAVYLCASSLELGGVTDTQYFGPGTRLTVL.

The CDR3 nucleotides are TGCGCCAGCAGCGAGACCGCTAACAGGGCAGATACGCAGTATTTT. It specifies CASSETANRADTQYF. The J gene is TRBJ2-3, the V gene TRBV10-2, with TRBD1 as a possible D gene (6 bases). With 6 bases removed from V and 4 bases from J, the gap between germline ends came to 17 bases. CDR1 and CDR2 (germline): WSHSY, SAAADI. The CDR3 runs 15 residues.

V and J are TRBV6-1 and TRBJ2-7; D gene ambiguous. The CDR3 consists of 15 residues. V was trimmed by 4 bases and J by 3 bases, leaving 16 bases between them. Germline CDR1 and CDR2: MNHNS and SASEGT. The CDR3 sequence: CASSGTQGSLYEQYF. As DNA, the CDR3 is TGTGCCAGCAGTGGGACCCAAGGCAGCCTCTACGAGCAGTACTTC.

The genes are TRBV19 and TRBJ2-7, with D unresolved. Germline CDR1 is LNHDA and CDR2 is SQIVND (reference sequence). The CDR3 is 14 residues long. Trimming took 5 bases from V and 5 from J, leaving 16 bases between them. CDR3 sequence (DNA): TGTGCCAGTAGTCCCTTTTTGGGATCCGACGAGCAGTACTTC. It codes for CASSPFLGSDEQYF. Complete variable domain (other parts from reference TRBV19 and TRBJ2-7): DGGITQSPKYLFRKEGQNVTLSCEQNLNHDAMYWYRQDPGQGLRLIYYSQIVNDFQKGDIAEGYSVSREKKESFPLTVTSAQKNPTAFYLCASSPFLGSDEQYFGPGTRLTVT.

This clone came up a few times. At one end the junction does not follow the germline gene, possibly because of a read error. The V call is TRBV7-9, the J call TRBJ2-7, with 14 positions matching TRBD2. The germline V gene encodes CDR1 SEHNR and CDR2 FQNEAQ (reference sequence). The CDR3 spans 16 residues. The CDR3 region has the DNA TGTGCCAGCACCTTACGGGGGGGACTAGCGGGAGACGAGCAGTACTTC. Translated: CASTLRGGLAGDEQYF. The full variable domain, its missing parts supplied by reference TRBV7-9 and TRBJ2-7, is DTGVSQNPRHKITKRGQNVTFRCDPISEHNRLYWYRQTLGQGPEFLTYFQNEAQLEKSRLLSDRFSAERPKGSFSTLEIQRTEQGDSAMYLCASTLRGGLAGDEQYFGPGTRLTVT.

The V call is TRBV28, the J call TRBJ2-7; D might be TRBD1 or TRBD2, each matching 5 bases. Germline V gene lookup returns CDR1 MDHEN and CDR2 SYDVKM. The CDR3 extends over 15 amino acids. With 6 bases removed from V and 0 bases from J, the gap between germline ends came to 15 bases. The CDR3 loop is CASRGWDGISYEQYF. The CDR3 nucleotides are TGTGCCAGCAGGGGATGGGACGGGATCTCCTACGAGCAGTACTTC. The variable domain in full, completed from reference TRBV28 and TRBJ2-7, reads DVKVTQSSRYLVKRTGEKVFLECVQDMDHENMFWYRQDPGLGLRLIYFSYDVKMKEKGDIPEGYSVSREKKERFSLILESASTNQTSMYLCASRGWDGISYEQYFGPGTRLTVT.

This clone occurred a few times. CDR3 sequence reads: CASSLGGQNTEAFF. CDR3 in DNA: TGTGCCAGCAGCTTAGGGGGCCAAAACACTGAAGCTTTCTTT. The rearrangement joins TRBV7-9 to TRBJ1-1; D possibly corresponds to TRBD1 (5 bases). The length of the CDR3 is 14 residues. The germline V gene encodes CDR1 SEHNR and CDR2 FQNEAQ (reference sequence). Deletions cut 1 base from V and 2 bases from J, with 8 bases between.

The gene calls are TRBV19 and TRBJ1-5; D is possibly TRBD1 (6 bases). V was shortened by 3 bases and J by 3 bases, with 12 bases between the two germline ends. Germline CDR1 is LNHDA and CDR2 is SQIVND (reference sequence). This CDR3 contains 15 residues. Here the CDR3 DNA reads TGTGCCAGTAGTATGAGGACAGCCATCAATCAGCCCCAGCATTTT. It specifies CASSMRTAINQPQHF.

The gene calls are TRBV16 and TRBJ1-6, with a weak D call TRBD1 (5 bases). The germline V gene encodes CDR1 KGHSY and CDR2 FQNENV. The CDR3 runs to 15 residues. Trimming took off 4 bases at V and 9 bases at J, with 16 bases between the two ends. The CDR3 loop reads CASSPPAGLASPLHF. CDR3 nucleotides: TGTGCCAGCAGCCCCCCGGCAGGGTTGGCTTCACCCCTCCACTTT.

The chain recombines TRBV25-1 with TRBJ2-6; D gene uncertain. V shed 4 bases and J shed 0 bases, with 16 bases lying between them. This CDR3 contains 18 residues. From germline, CDR1 is MGHDK and CDR2 SYGVNS. The CDR3 DNA follows: TGTGCCAGCAGTGGGGGTGGGCGCGCCAGCTCTGGGGCCAACGTCCTGACTTTC. Its translation: CASSGGGRASSGANVLTF.

The rearrangement joins TRBV5-6 to TRBJ2-2; 12 bases are a match to TRBD2. Trimming at V came to 7 bases and at J to 4 bases, leaving 11 bases not matched to a gene. The germline V gene has CDR1 SGHDT and CDR2 YYEEEE. CDR3 length: 17 residues. CDR3 in DNA: TGTGCCAGCCGACGCGCTAGCGGGAGGGGGATCACCGGGGAGCTGTTTTTT. Encoded protein: CASRRASGRGITGELFF.

The J gene is TRBJ1-1, the V gene TRBV11-2; D is ambiguous. The ends were cut back, 5 bases at V and 1 base at J, with 8 bases in the middle. Germline lookup yields CDR1 SGHAT and CDR2 FQNNGV. This CDR3 region has 13 residues. The CDR3 loop is CASSPRQNTEAFF. The CDR3 DNA reads TGTGCCAGCAGCCCCAGACAGAACACTGAAGCTTTCTTT.

The chain joins TRBV6-5 to TRBJ1-1; D unclear. Looked up from germline, CDR1 is MNHEY and CDR2 is SVGAGI. The germline V and J ends were trimmed by 6 bases and 2 bases, with 4 bases remaining between them. The CDR3 spans 11 residues. CDR3 DNA sequence: TGTGCCAGCAGACTAAACACTGAAGCTTTCTTT. Protein sequence: CASRLNTEAFF.

The sample holds one count of this clone. This chain joins TRBV5-5 and TRBJ1-1; D ambiguous. The germline gives CDR1 SGHKS, CDR2 YYEKEE (reference sequence). CDR3 length: 12 residues. The V end was cut by 4 bases, the J end by 1 base, with 5 bases between. In DNA form, the CDR3 reads TGTGCCAGCAGCCTGAGGAACACTGAAGCTTTCTTT. Translated, it gives CASSLRNTEAFF.

This rearrangement joins TRBV10-3 to TRBJ2-5, with 10 bases identical to TRBD1. V trimming: 6 bases; J trimming: 4 bases; junction bases outside the gene matches: 8. Germline CDR1 ENHRY, CDR2 SYGVKD. CDR3 length: 15 amino acids. The CDR3, as DNA: TGTGCCATCAGAAACGGACAGGGGGTAATAGAGACCCAGTACTTC. Amino acids: CAIRNGQGVIETQYF.

The sample holds a few counts of this clone. The chain is built from TRBV5-1 and TRBJ1-6, with TRBD1 as a possible D gene (5 bases). The CDR3 length is 19 residues. CDR1 SGHRS and CDR2 YFSETQ come from the germline V gene. Trimming left V 3 bases short and J 9 bases short, with 28 bases between. The chain's CDR3 is CASSSTTPGLQRPRSPLHF. The CDR3 DNA is TGCGCCAGCAGCTCAACTACTCCGGGACTTCAACGTCCTCGTTCACCCCTCCACTTT.

The V and J genes are TRBV29-1 and TRBJ1-1, with D maybe TRBD1 (5 bases). Germline V gene sequence: CDR1 SQVTM, CDR2 ANQGSEA. Trimming removed 4 bases from V and 2 bases from J, with 11 bases in between. The CDR3 is made up of 13 amino acids. CDR3 region: CSVVGGTNTEAFF. As DNA, the CDR3 is TGCAGCGTTGTCGGGGGGACCAACACTGAAGCTTTCTTT. Combining the CDR3 with reference TRBV29-1 and TRBJ1-1 gives the whole variable domain SAVISQKPSRDICQRGTSLTIQCQVDSQVTMMFWYRQQPGQSLTLIATANQGSEATYESGFVIDKFPISRPNLTFSTLTVSNMSPEDSSIYLCSVVGGTNTEAFFGQGTRLTVV.

The V call is TRBV7-2, the J call TRBJ2-4; 9 positions agree with TRBD2. Germline V lookup: CDR1 SGHTA, CDR2 FQGNSA. This CDR3 spans 17 amino acids. The J segment lost 9 bases and the V segment lost 1 base, leaving 13 bases of the junction unmatched. CDR3: CASSLGLGRGGRVIQYF. The DNA of the CDR3 is TGTGCCAGCAGCTTAGGTTTAGGGCGGGGGGGCCGCGTCATTCAGTACTTC.

The rearrangement links TRBV5-1 to TRBJ2-3, with 12 bases identical to TRBD2. CDR3 size: 18 residues. The V gene's germline CDR1 is SGHRS and CDR2 YFSETQ. Germline trimming cut 2 bases from V and 1 base from J; bases unmatched to any gene: 8. CDR3 sequence: CASSLSARLAGGTDTQYF. The CDR3, as DNA: TGCGCCAGCAGCTTATCCGCAAGACTAGCGGGGGGCACAGATACGCAGTATTTT.

Comment on this clone: A read error may produce the germline difference seen at one junction end. CDR3 in DNA: TGTGCCAGCAGTTTAGGAGGGGGAGCCGTAGCCAAAAACATTCAGTACTTC. It yields the protein CASSLGGGAVAKNIQYF. The rearrangement links TRBV7-9 to TRBJ2-4, with D perhaps matching TRBD1 or TRBD2 (6 bases each). CDR1 and CDR2 from the germline V gene are SEHNR and FQNEAQ (reference sequence). The CDR3 covers 17 residues.

The chain uses TRBV19 and TRBJ2-2; 12 nucleotides line up with TRBD2. The CDR3 extends over 16 amino acids. Germline trimming cut 5 bases from V and 4 bases from J; bases unmatched to any gene: 5. Germline V gene lookup returns CDR1 LNHDA and CDR2 SQIVND (reference sequence). CDR3 protein: CASSLAGGRSTGELFF. In DNA, the CDR3 is TGTGCCAGTAGTCTAGCGGGGGGGCGAAGCACCGGGGAGCTGTTTTTT. Variable domain in full (rest from reference TRBV19 and TRBJ2-2): DGGITQSPKYLFRKEGQNVTLSCEQNLNHDAMYWYRQDPGQGLRLIYYSQIVNDFQKGDIAEGYSVSREKKESFPLTVTSAQKNPTAFYLCASSLAGGRSTGELFFGEGSRLTVL.

The J gene is TRBJ1-5, the V gene TRBV27; no firm D call. This CDR3 has 14 residues. The ends were cut back, 4 bases at V and 0 bases at J, with 7 bases in the middle. CDR1 is MNHEY, CDR2 SMNVEV, per germline (reference sequence). The CDR3 spells CASSYTYSNQPQHF. The CDR3 nucleotides are TGTGCCAGCAGTTACACCTATAGCAATCAGCCCCAGCATTTT.

The rearrangement uses TRBV7-9 and TRBJ1-6, with D tentatively TRBD1 (5 bases). Trimming cost V 6 bases and J 7 bases, with 16 bases left between them. CDR1 SEHNR and CDR2 FQNEAQ come from the germline V gene (reference sequence). The CDR3 sequence is 15 residues long. The CDR3 DNA follows: TGTGCCAGCAGAGAGACAGCGACGTGGAATTCACCCCTCCACTTT. Its translation is CASRETATWNSPLHF. The full variable domain, completed using reference TRBV7-9 and TRBJ1-6, is DTGVSQNPRHKITKRGQNVTFRCDPISEHNRLYWYRQTLGQGPEFLTYFQNEAQLEKSRLLSDRFSAERPKGSFSTLEIQRTEQGDSAMYLCASRETATWNSPLHFGNGTRLTVT.